Below, 15 T cell receptor beta chains from the same sample are listed, as sequenced in a study of T cell repertoires in cytomegalovirus infection. TCRdb independently ran MiXCR on the reads; one entry per CDR3 protein. The sample yields hundreds of thousands of distinct CDR3 sequences, 33% seen once. These receptors' targets are unknown. This material consisted of cultured PBMCs, taken from culture after CMV antigen stimulation. The receptor source for this set is a human donor in good health (CMV status not recorded). Some clones in this sample may be carry-over from other donors' samples.

The rearrangement links TRBV30 to TRBJ1-2, with a possible D match to TRBD1 (5 bases). The CDR3 totals 15 residues. The germline V gene encodes CDR1 GTSNPN and CDR2 SVGIG (reference sequence). With 1 base removed from V and 7 bases from J, the gap between germline ends came to 19 bases. Written as DNA, the CDR3 is TGTGCCTGGAGTGCTCGTCTCCAGGCAGGGAGTGGCTACACCTTC. Its translation: CAWSARLQAGSGYTF. The full variable domain, with the rest looked up from reference TRBV30 and TRBJ1-2, is SQTIHQWPATLVQPVGSPLSLECTVEGTSNPNLYWYRQAAGRGLQLLFYSVGIGQISSEVPQNLSASRPQDRQFILSSKKLLLSDSGFYLCAWSARLQAGSGYTFGSGTRLTVV.

A few counts support this clonotype. J is TRBJ2-7 and V is TRBV27; 12 bases are shared with TRBD2. The CDR3 covers 15 residues. After removal of 5 bases from V and 9 bases from J, the junction contained 11 bases not matched to a gene. CDR1 is MNHEY, CDR2 SMNVEV, per germline (reference sequence). CDR3 nucleotide sequence: TGTGCCAGCAGTAAAGGACTAGCGGGGACAAGGGCGCAGTACTTC. Its protein is CASSKGLAGTRAQYF.

This clonotype was detected many times. The chain couples TRBV7-2 to TRBJ1-1, with D uncertain. V was shortened by 0 bases and J by 4 bases, with 9 bases between the two germline ends. The CDR3 sequence is 14 residues long. Per germline, CDR1 SGHTA and CDR2 FQGNSA. CDR3 coding DNA: TGTGCCAGCAGCTTAGCATCAAAACTCACTGAAGCTTTCTTT. Encoded protein: CASSLASKLTEAFF.

The V gene is TRBV28, the J gene TRBJ1-4; D is unresolved. V lost 5 bases and J 1 base, leaving 11 bases between the germline ends. CDR3 length equals 15 residues. Germline V gene sequence: CDR1 MDHEN, CDR2 SYDVKM. The CDR3 protein is CASSPLPQTNEKLFF. As DNA, the CDR3 is TGTGCCAGCAGTCCCTTGCCGCAAACTAATGAAAAACTGTTTTTT. Based on the CDR3 plus reference TRBV28 and TRBJ1-4, the full variable domain is DVKVTQSSRYLVKRTGEKVFLECVQDMDHENMFWYRQDPGLGLRLIYFSYDVKMKEKGDIPEGYSVSREKKERFSLILESASTNQTSMYLCASSPLPQTNEKLFFGSGTQLSVL.

This sequence joins TRBV6-5 and TRBJ1-2, with 8 bases lining up with TRBD1. The CDR3 extends over 15 amino acids. CDR1 is MNHEY, CDR2 SVGAGI, per germline. The V segment lost 6 bases and the J segment 2 bases; nucleotides outside the gene matches: 8. This chain's CDR3 is CASRRLRTGNYGYTF. CDR3 in DNA: TGTGCCAGCAGACGACTTAGGACAGGGAACTATGGCTACACCTTC.

The J gene is TRBJ2-1, the V gene TRBV11-2; 10 positions match TRBD2. The CDR3 spans 17 residues. Germline V gene lookup returns CDR1 SGHAT and CDR2 FQNNGV. The junction had 11 bases not matched to a gene; V was cut back by 4 bases and J by 5 bases. The CDR3 DNA is TGTGCCAGCAGCTCCTATCCAACCGGGACTAGCGACAATGAGCAGTTCTTC. Protein product: CASSSYPTGTSDNEQFF. The complete variable domain, with remaining parts taken from reference TRBV11-2 and TRBJ2-1, reads EAGVAQSPRYKIIEKRQSVAFWCNPISGHATLYWYQQILGQGPKLLIQFQNNGVVDDSQLPKDRFSAERLKGVDSTLKIQPAKLEDSAVYLCASSSYPTGTSDNEQFFGPGTRLTVL.

V is TRBV6-2 or TRBV6-3 and J is TRBJ1-1; weak D call: TRBD1 (6 bases). The V end lost 0 bases, the J end lost 6 bases, and 14 bases lay between the germline ends. The CDR3 length is 15 residues. CDR1 and CDR2 (germline): MNHEY, SVGEGT. The chain's CDR3 is CASSYSMGGKPEAFF. In DNA form, the CDR3 reads TGTGCCAGCAGTTACTCGATGGGGGGCAAGCCTGAAGCTTTCTTT.

The V gene is TRBV19, the J gene TRBJ2-7; D is undetermined. The germline V gene encodes CDR1 LNHDA and CDR2 SQIVND (reference sequence). CDR3 length: 15 amino acids. V was trimmed by 5 bases and J by 2 bases, leaving 16 bases between them. The CDR3 DNA sequence: TGTGCCAGTAGTCAGTCCCGACAAGGACCCTACGAGCAGTACTTC. It translates to CASSQSRQGPYEQYF.

The chain has TRBV12-3 or TRBV12-4 and TRBJ1-1, with D perhaps TRBD1 (5 bases). The germline V and J ends were trimmed by 2 bases and 6 bases, with 16 bases remaining between them. CDR3 length equals 15 residues. Here the CDR3 reads CASSLRVGGTAEAFF. The CDR3 DNA reads TGTGCCAGCAGTTTACGCGTGGGAGGGACGGCTGAAGCTTTCTTT.

The chain carries TRBV7-2 and TRBJ1-3, with 12 bases lining up with TRBD1. The trim removed 6 bases at V and 6 bases at J, leaving 15 bases unmatched. The V gene's germline CDR1 is SGHTA and CDR2 FQGNSA. The CDR3 is 18 amino acids. As DNA, the CDR3 is TGTGCCAGCAGATCCCTGGTGGGACAGGGGGCGACGGAAAACACCATATATTTT. Amino acid sequence: CASRSLVGQGATENTIYF. Full variable domain (missing parts from reference TRBV7-2 and TRBJ1-3): GAGVSQSPSNKVTEKGKDVELRCDPISGHTALYWYRQSLGQGLEFLIYFQGNSAPDKSGLPSDRFSAERTGGSVSTLTIQRTQQEDSAVYLCASRSLVGQGATENTIYFGEGSWLTVV.

A few counts support this clonotype. The CDR3 DNA is TGTGCCAGCAGTTACAGGGGCGGACTAGCGGAGCAAGATACGCAGTATTTT. Amino acids: CASSYRGGLAEQDTQYF. J is TRBJ2-3 and V is TRBV6-2 or TRBV6-3; 10 nucleotides match TRBD2. From germline, CDR1 is MNHEY and CDR2 SVGEGT. The J segment lost 5 bases and the V segment lost 2 bases, leaving 10 bases of the junction unmatched. The CDR3 loop spans 17 amino acids.

The gene calls are TRBV18 and TRBJ2-1; the match to TRBD2 covers 7 bases. The ends lost 0 bases at V and 0 bases at J; junction bases unmatched: 8. This CDR3 is 18 amino acids long. CDR1 is KGHSH and CDR2 is LQKENI in the germline V gene. CDR3 residues: CASSPPRRTRTSYNEQFF. CDR3 nucleotide sequence: TGTGCCAGCTCACCACCGCGCCGGACTAGGACCTCCTACAATGAGCAGTTCTTC. The whole variable domain, filled in from reference TRBV18 and TRBJ2-1, reads NAGVMQNPRHLVRRRGQEARLRCSPMKGHSHVYWYRQLPEEGLKFMVYLQKENIIDESGMPKERFSAEFPKEGPSILRIQQVVRGDSAAYFCASSPPRRTRTSYNEQFFGPGTRLTVL.

The chain is built from TRBV6-6 and TRBJ2-1, with D unclear. V lost 6 bases and J lost 0, with 12 bases in between. The germline V gene has CDR1 MNHNY and CDR2 SVGAGI (reference sequence). The CDR3 is 15 residues long. As DNA, the CDR3 is TGTGCCAGCAGGGTAAGGGTAAGCTCCTACAATGAGCAGTTCTTC. Its translation is CASRVRVSSYNEQFF.

For the CDR3, the DNA is TGCAGTGCTAGTGGTCGACAGGGTCACACAGATACGCAGTATTTT. Its protein is CSASGRQGHTDTQYF. V is TRBV20-1 and J is TRBJ2-3; TRBD1 matches 7 bases. This CDR3 has 15 residues. Germline V gene sequence: CDR1 DFQATT, CDR2 SNEGSKA (reference sequence). V lost 3 bases, J lost 2 bases, and 8 bases stayed unmatched.

This clonotype appeared a few times. V is TRBV28 and J is TRBJ1-1; D is unclear. CDR1 MDHEN and CDR2 SYDVKM come from the germline V gene. The V gene lost 8 bases and the J gene lost 0 bases, with 16 bases spanning the gap. This CDR3 has 15 residues. The CDR3 nucleotides read TGTGCCAGCCGCCACGATCTTGCTATGAACACTGAAGCTTTCTTT. Translated: CASRHDLAMNTEAFF.